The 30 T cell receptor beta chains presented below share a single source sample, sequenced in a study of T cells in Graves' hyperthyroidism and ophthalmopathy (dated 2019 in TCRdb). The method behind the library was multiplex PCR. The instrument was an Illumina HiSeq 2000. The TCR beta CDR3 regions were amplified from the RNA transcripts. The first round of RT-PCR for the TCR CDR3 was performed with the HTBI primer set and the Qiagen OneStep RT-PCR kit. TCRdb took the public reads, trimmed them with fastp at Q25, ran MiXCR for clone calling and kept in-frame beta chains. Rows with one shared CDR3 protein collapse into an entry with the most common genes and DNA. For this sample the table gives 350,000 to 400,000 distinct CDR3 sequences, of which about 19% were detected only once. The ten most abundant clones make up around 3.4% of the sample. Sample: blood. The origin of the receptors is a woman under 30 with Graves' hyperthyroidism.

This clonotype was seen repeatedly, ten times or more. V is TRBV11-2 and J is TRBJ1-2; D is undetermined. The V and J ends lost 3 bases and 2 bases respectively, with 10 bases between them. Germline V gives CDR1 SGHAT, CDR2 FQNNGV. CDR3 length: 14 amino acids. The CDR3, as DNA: TGTGCCAGCAGCTTTCCCATGGTAAACTATGGCTACACCTTC. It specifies CASSFPMVNYGYTF. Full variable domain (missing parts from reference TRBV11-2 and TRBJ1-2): EAGVAQSPRYKIIEKRQSVAFWCNPISGHATLYWYQQILGQGPKLLIQFQNNGVVDDSQLPKDRFSAERLKGVDSTLKIQPAKLEDSAVYLCASSFPMVNYGYTFGSGTRLTVV.

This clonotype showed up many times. The CDR3 loop reads CASRGSDTGSTEAFF. In DNA form, the CDR3 reads TGTGCCAGCAGGGGATCTGACACCGGGTCCACTGAAGCTTTCTTT. The V gene is TRBV2, the J gene TRBJ1-1; D call uncertain. The CDR3 sequence is 15 residues long. The germline CDR1 and CDR2 sequences are SNHLY and FYNNEI. V lost 6 bases and J 4 bases, leaving 18 bases between the germline ends. The whole variable domain, remainder taken from reference TRBV2 and TRBJ1-1, is EPEVTQTPSHQVTQMGQEVILRCVPISNHLYFYWYRQILGQKVEFLVSFYNNEISEKSEIFDDQFSVERPDGSNFTLKIRSTKLEDSAMYFCASRGSDTGSTEAFFGQGTRLTVV.

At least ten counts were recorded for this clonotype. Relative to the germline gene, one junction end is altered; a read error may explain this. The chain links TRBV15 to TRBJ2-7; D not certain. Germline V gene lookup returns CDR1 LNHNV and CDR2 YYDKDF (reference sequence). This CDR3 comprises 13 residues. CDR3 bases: TGTGCCGCCAGCAGAGATCTCTTGTACGAGCAGTACTTC. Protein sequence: CAASRDLLYEQYF.

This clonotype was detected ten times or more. CDR3 protein: CASSLVLSSYEQYF. The DNA for the CDR3 is TGTGCCAGCAGCTTAGTACTCAGCTCCTACGAGCAGTACTTC. The chain combines TRBV7-8 with TRBJ2-7, with D uncertain. V was shortened by 1 base and J by 0 bases, with 7 bases between the two germline ends. The CDR3 runs to 14 residues. CDR1 is SGHVS, CDR2 FQNEAQ, per germline.

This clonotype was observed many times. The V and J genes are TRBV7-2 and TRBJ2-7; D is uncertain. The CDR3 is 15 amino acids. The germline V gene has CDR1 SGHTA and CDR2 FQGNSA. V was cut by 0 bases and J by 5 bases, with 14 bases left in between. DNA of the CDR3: TGTGCCAGCAGCTTAGCAGATTGGCGTGGGGACGAGCAGTACTTC. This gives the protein CASSLADWRGDEQYF.

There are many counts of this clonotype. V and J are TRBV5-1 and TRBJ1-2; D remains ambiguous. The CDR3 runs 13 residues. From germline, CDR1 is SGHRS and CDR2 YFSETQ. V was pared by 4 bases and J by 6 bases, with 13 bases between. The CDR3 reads CASSNLGYDGYTF. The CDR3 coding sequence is TGCGCCAGCAGCAATTTGGGCTACGATGGCTACACCTTC.

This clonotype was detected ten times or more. As DNA, the CDR3 is TGTGCCAGTAGTAAGGACAGAACCTACGAGCAGTACTTC. Amino acids: CASSKDRTYEQYF. This chain joins TRBV19 and TRBJ2-7; D is perhaps TRBD1 (6 bases). Germline loops: CDR1 LNHDA, CDR2 SQIVND (reference sequence). The CDR3 consists of 13 residues. V lost 4 bases and J lost 2, with 9 bases in between.

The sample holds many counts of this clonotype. CDR3 nucleotides: TGTGCCAGCAGAACAGGGCCCCTTTATGGCTACACCTTC. Amino acids: CASRTGPLYGYTF. This chain uses TRBV28 with TRBJ1-2, with D possibly matching TRBD1 (6 bases). CDR1 MDHEN and CDR2 SYDVKM come from the germline V gene. The V end was cut by 6 bases, the J end by 5 bases, with 13 bases between. The CDR3 has 13 residues.

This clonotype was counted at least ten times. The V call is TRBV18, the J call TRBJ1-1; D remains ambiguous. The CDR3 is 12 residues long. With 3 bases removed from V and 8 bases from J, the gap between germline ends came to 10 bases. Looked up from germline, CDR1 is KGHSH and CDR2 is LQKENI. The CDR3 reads CASSPIKAEAFF. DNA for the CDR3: TGTGCCAGCTCACCGATCAAGGCGGAAGCTTTCTTT. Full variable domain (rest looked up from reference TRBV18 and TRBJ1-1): NAGVMQNPRHLVRRRGQEARLRCSPMKGHSHVYWYRQLPEEGLKFMVYLQKENIIDESGMPKERFSAEFPKEGPSILRIQQVVRGDSAAYFCASSPIKAEAFFGQGTRLTVV.

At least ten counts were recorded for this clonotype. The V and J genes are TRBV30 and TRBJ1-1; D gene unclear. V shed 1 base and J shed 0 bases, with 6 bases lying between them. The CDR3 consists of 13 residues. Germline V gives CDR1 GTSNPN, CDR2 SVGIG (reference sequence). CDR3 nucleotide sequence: TGTGCCTGGAGTGGGCAGCTGAACACTGAAGCTTTCTTT. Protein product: CAWSGQLNTEAFF.

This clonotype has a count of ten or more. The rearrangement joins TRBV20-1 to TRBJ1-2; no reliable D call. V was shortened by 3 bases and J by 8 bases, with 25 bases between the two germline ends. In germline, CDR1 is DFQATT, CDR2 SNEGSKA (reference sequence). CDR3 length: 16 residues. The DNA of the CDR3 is TGCAGTGCTAGCCCCCCCGGGCAGGCGGTCTATTTAGGCTACACCTTC. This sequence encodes CSASPPGQAVYLGYTF.

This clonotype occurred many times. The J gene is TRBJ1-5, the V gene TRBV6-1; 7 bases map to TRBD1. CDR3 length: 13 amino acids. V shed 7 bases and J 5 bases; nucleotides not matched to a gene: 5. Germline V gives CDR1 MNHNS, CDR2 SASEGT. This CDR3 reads CASTVTGDQPQHF. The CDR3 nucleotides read TGTGCCAGCACTGTTACAGGGGATCAGCCCCAGCATTTT.

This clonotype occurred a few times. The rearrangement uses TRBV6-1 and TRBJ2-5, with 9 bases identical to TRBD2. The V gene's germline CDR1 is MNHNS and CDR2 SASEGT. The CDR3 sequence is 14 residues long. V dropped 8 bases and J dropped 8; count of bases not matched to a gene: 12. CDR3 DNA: TGTGCCAGCCTTAGAGCGGGGGGATTAGATACCCAGTACTTC. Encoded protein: CASLRAGGLDTQYF.

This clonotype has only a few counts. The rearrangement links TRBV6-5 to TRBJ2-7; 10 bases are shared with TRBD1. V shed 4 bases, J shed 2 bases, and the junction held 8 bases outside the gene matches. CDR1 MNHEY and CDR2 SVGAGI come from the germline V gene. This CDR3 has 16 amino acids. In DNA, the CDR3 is TGTGCCAGCAGTTCGCTCGGACAGGGGGATGCCTACGAGCAGTACTTC. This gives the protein CASSSLGQGDAYEQYF.

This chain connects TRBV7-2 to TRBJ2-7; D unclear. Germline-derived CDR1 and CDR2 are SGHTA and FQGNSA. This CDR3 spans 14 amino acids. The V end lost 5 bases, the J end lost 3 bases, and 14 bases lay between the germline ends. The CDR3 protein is CASSHSRVGYEQYF. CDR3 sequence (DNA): TGTGCCAGCAGCCATTCTAGGGTGGGCTACGAGCAGTACTTC.

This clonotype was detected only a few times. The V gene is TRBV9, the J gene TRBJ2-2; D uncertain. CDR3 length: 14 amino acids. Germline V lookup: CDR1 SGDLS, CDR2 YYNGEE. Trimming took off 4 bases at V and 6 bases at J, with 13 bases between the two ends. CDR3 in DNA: TGTGCCAGCAGCCCCCGCCTGGCGGCCGGGGAGCTGTTTTTT. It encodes CASSPRLAAGELFF.

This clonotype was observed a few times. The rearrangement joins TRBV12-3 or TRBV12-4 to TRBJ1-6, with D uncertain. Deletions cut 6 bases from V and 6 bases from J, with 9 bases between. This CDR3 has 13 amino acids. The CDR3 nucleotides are TGTGCCAGCAGCAGTGGGTTTAATTCACCCCTCCACTTT. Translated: CASSSGFNSPLHF.

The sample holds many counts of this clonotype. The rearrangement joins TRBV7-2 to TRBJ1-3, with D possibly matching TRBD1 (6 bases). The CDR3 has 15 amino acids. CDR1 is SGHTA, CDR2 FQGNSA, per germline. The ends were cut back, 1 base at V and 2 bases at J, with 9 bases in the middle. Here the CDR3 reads CASSLGTGTGNTIYF. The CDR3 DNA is TGTGCCAGCAGCTTAGGAACAGGGACTGGAAACACCATATATTTT.

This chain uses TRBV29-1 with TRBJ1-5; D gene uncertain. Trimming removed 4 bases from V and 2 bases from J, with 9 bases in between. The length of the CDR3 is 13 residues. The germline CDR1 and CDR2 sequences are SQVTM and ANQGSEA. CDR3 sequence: CSVGSGGNQPQHF. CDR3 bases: TGCAGCGTTGGATCCGGGGGCAATCAGCCCCAGCATTTT.

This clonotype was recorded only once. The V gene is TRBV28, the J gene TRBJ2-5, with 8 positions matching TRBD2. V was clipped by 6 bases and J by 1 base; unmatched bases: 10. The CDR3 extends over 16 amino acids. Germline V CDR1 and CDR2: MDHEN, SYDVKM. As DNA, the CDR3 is TGTGCCAGCAGACCGTTAGCGGGACCAACCCAAGAGACCCAGTACTTC. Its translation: CASRPLAGPTQETQYF.

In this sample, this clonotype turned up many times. The CDR3 loop is CASSQGVTEAFF. The CDR3 DNA sequence: TGTGCCAGCAGCCAAGGGGTCACTGAAGCTTTCTTT. The V gene is TRBV3-1, the J gene TRBJ1-1; D is unclear. The CDR3 covers 12 residues. Germline loops: CDR1 LGHDT, CDR2 YNNKEL (reference sequence). The V gene lost 1 base and the J gene lost 4 bases, with 4 bases spanning the gap.

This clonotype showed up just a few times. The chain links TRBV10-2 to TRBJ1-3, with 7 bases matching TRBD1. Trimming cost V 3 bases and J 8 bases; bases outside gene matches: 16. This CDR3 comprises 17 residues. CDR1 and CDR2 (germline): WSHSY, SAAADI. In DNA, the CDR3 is TGCGCCAGCAGTGATGGTAGGGGGCGCCGGCGGGGAGACACCATATATTTT. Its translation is CASSDGRGRRRGDTIYF.

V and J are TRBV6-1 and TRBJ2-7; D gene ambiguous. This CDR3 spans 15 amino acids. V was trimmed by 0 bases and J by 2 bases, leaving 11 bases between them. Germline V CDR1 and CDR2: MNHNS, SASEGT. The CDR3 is CASSEALAGPYEQYF. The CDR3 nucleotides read TGTGCCAGCAGTGAAGCGCTGGCAGGACCCTACGAGCAGTACTTC.

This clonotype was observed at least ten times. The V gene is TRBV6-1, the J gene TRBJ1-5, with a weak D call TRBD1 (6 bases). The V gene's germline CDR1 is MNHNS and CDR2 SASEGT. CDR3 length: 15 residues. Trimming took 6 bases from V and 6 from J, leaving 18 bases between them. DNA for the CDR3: TGTGCCAGCAGAGACACAGGGTCGTTATCTCAGCCCCAGCATTTT. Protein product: CASRDTGSLSQPQHF.

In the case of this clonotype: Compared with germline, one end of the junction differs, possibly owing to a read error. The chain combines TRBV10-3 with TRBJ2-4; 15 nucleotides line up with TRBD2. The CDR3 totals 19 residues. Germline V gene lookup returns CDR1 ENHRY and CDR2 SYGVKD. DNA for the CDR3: TGTGCCATCAGCGACGGGGGACTAGCGGGGGGCAGAGCCAAAAACATTAAGTACTTC. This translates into CAISDGGLAGGRAKNIKYF.

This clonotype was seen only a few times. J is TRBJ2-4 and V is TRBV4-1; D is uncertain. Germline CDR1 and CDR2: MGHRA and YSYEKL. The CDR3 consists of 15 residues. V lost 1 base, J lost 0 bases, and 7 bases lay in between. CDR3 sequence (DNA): TGCGCCAGCAGCCAAGTCAAGCTAGCCAAAAACATTCAGTACTTC. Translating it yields CASSQVKLAKNIQYF.

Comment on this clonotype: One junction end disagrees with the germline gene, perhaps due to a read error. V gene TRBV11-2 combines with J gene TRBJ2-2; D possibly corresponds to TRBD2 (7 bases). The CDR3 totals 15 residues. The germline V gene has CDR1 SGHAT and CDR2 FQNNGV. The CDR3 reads CASRSRGARTGELCF. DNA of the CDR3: TGTGCCAGCAGGTCACGGGGGGCTAGGACCGGGGAGCTGTGTTTT.

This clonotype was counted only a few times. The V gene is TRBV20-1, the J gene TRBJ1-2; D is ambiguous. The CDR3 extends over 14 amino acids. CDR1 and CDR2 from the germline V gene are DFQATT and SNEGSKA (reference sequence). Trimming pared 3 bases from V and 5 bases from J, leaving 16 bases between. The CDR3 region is CSARQQSALYGYTF. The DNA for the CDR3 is TGCAGTGCTAGGCAACAGAGCGCCCTGTATGGCTACACCTTC.

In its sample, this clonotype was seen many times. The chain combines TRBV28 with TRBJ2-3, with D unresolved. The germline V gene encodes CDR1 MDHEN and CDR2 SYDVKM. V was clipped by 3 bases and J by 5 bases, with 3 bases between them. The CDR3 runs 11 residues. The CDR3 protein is CASSFRDTQYF. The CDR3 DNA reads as TGTGCCAGCAGTTTCCGAGATACGCAGTATTTT.

In nucleotides, the CDR3 is TGTGCCACCAGCGTCTCAGGGGGCTACGAGCAGTACTTC. Protein product: CATSVSGGYEQYF. V gene TRBV15 combines with J gene TRBJ2-7; 7 bases are a match to TRBD1. This CDR3 is built from 13 residues. Germline V gene sequence: CDR1 LNHNV, CDR2 YYDKDF (reference sequence). With V trimmed by 5 bases and J by 3 bases, 4 bases remained unmatched.